A single sample gave rise to the 14 T cell receptor beta chains below, sequenced in a study of OX40 agonist ivuxolimab in advanced cancers. The library was made by the immunoSEQ multiplex PCR assay. TCRdb re-hosts the immuneACCESS table, in-frame sequences only. Its copies lack some clones; in the studies checked, an unresolved V gene accounts for under half of them, and the cause for the rest is not known. This sample has approximately 70,000 clones in its table, and around 94% of those were observed once. Of the sample, more than 15% is held by the ten largest clones. The sequencing here drew on CD4+ or CD8+ T cells sorted from blood, taken in a trial of the OX40 agonist ivuxolimab. The source of these receptors is an adult with an advanced solid tumor such as melanoma, head and neck, liver or kidney cancer.

The gene calls are TRBV27 and TRBJ2-2; 8 nucleotides align to TRBD1. The CDR3 extends over 16 amino acids. CDR1 is MNHEY and CDR2 is SMNVEV in the germline V gene (reference sequence). V lost 5 bases to trimming and J lost 6 bases; unmatched junction nucleotides: 11. The CDR3 sequence: CASSRAPGGFSGELFF. In DNA, the CDR3 is TGTGCCAGCAGTAGGGCCCCAGGGGGCTTTTCCGGGGAGCTGTTTTTT.

The chain uses TRBV4-1 and TRBJ2-7, with D possibly being TRBD1 (6 bases). Germline lookup yields CDR1 MGHRA and CDR2 YSYEKL. This CDR3 is 15 amino acids long. V was clipped by 2 bases and J by 5 bases, with 16 bases between them. The CDR3 loop is CASSQIKQGMNEQYF. The CDR3 DNA reads as TGCGCCAGCAGCCAAATCAAGCAGGGGATGAACGAGCAGTACTTC.

The chain joins TRBV11-2 to TRBJ2-7; no firm D call. The V and J ends lost 5 bases and 0 bases respectively, with 5 bases between them. The CDR3 sequence is 12 residues long. Germline CDR1 reads SGHAT; CDR2 reads FQNNGV. The CDR3 sequence is CASSITSYEQYF. For the CDR3, the DNA is TGTGCCAGCAGCATTACCTCCTACGAGCAGTACTTC.

Of note for this clone: Other DNA sequences in the sample encode the same CDR3. The V gene is TRBV5-6, the J gene TRBJ2-7; 9 bases align to TRBD1. J was trimmed by 2 bases and V by 4 bases; bases with no gene match: 4. CDR3 length equals 14 residues. Germline-derived CDR1 and CDR2 are SGHDT and YYEEEE. The CDR3 here is CASSPGQGPYEQYF. For the CDR3, the DNA is TGTGCCAGCAGCCCGGGACAGGGACCCTACGAGCAGTACTTC.

The rearrangement joins TRBV30 to TRBJ2-7; D unclear. CDR3 length: 11 residues. V was trimmed by 1 base and J by 6 bases, leaving 7 bases between them. Germline-derived CDR1 and CDR2 are GTSNPN and SVGIG (reference sequence). The CDR3 loop reads CAWSDGVEQYF. The CDR3 coding sequence is TGTGCCTGGAGTGATGGGGTCGAGCAGTACTTC. Looking up the rest from reference TRBV30 and TRBJ2-7 gives the full variable domain: SQTIHQWPATLVQPVGSPLSLECTVEGTSNPNLYWYRQAAGRGLQLLFYSVGIGQISSEVPQNLSASRPQDRQFILSSKKLLLSDSGFYLCAWSDGVEQYFGPGTRLTVT.

This chain uses TRBV23-1 with TRBJ1-4; the D is unclear. TRBV23-1 is classed as an ORF, of uncertain function. V lost 4 bases and J 5 bases, leaving 17 bases between the germline ends. The CDR3 spans 16 residues. CDR3 region: CASSLMGLGLNEKLFF. The CDR3 DNA sequence: TGCGCCAGCAGTCTTATGGGTCTGGGTTTGAATGAAAAACTGTTTTTT.

The chain couples TRBV11-3 to TRBJ2-7; TRBD1 agrees at 7 bases. Germline V CDR1 and CDR2: SGHNT, YENEEA. After removal of 4 bases from V and 4 bases from J, the junction contained 4 bases not matched to a gene. The CDR3 has 13 residues. Written as DNA, the CDR3 is TGTGCCAGCAGCTCCGGGACAGTTTACGAGCAGTACTTC. This encodes CASSSGTVYEQYF.

The rearrangement joins TRBV7-8 to TRBJ1-2; D not resolved. This CDR3 contains 14 residues. V lost 5 bases and J lost 4, with 14 bases in between. Per the germline V gene, CDR1 is SGHVS and CDR2 is FQNEAQ. In DNA form, the CDR3 reads TGTGCCAGCAGCCCTGCGGGGATAGGCTATGGCTACACCTTC. Its protein is CASSPAGIGYGYTF.

This chain links TRBV6-5 with TRBJ2-3; D is uncertain. V lost 2 bases and J 2 bases, leaving 5 bases between the germline ends. The CDR3 extends over 13 amino acids. Germline CDR1 is MNHEY and CDR2 is SVGAGI. CDR3 nucleotides: TGTGCCAGCAGTTACAAGGTCACAGATACGCAGTATTTT. Its protein product is CASSYKVTDTQYF.

The CDR3 protein is CASSDRDREGNTIYF. CDR3 nucleotides: TGTGCCAGCAGCGACCGGGACAGGGAAGGAAACACCATATATTTT. The genes are TRBV5-4 and TRBJ1-3; 9 bases line up with TRBD1. CDR1 is SGHNT, CDR2 YYREEE, per germline (reference sequence). The CDR3 has 15 amino acids. V lost 4 bases to trimming and J lost 4 bases; unmatched junction nucleotides: 6.

The chain has TRBV7-2 and TRBJ2-1, with D possibly being TRBD2 (5 bases). The V end was cut by 5 bases, the J end by 12 bases, with 11 bases between. Per the germline V gene, CDR1 is SGHTA and CDR2 is FQGNSA. The CDR3 extends over 11 amino acids. The CDR3 loop is CASSPGGGQFF. Here the CDR3 DNA reads TGTGCCAGCAGCCCTGGTGGAGGGCAGTTCTTC.

V gene TRBV7-9 combines with J gene TRBJ2-7; 10 nucleotides align to TRBD2. Trimming removed 5 bases from V and 4 bases from J; junction bases left unmatched: 5. The CDR3 spans 14 residues. Per the germline V gene, CDR1 is SEHNR and CDR2 is FQNEAQ (reference sequence). The CDR3 loop reads CASSPSGRRYEQYF. CDR3 sequence (DNA): TGTGCCAGCAGCCCTAGCGGGAGAAGGTACGAGCAGTACTTC.

The chain employs TRBV27 and TRBJ1-1; no clear D gene. The CDR3 spans 14 residues. The germline V gene has CDR1 MNHEY and CDR2 SMNVEV (reference sequence). V was pared by 5 bases and J by 1 base, with 11 bases between. The CDR3 protein is CASSPDGRNTEAFF. The CDR3 DNA sequence: TGTGCCAGCAGTCCAGACGGGAGGAACACTGAAGCTTTCTTT.

The chain joins TRBV14 to TRBJ1-2; weak D call: TRBD1 (5 bases). Germline-derived CDR1 and CDR2 are SGHDN and FVKESK. CDR3 size: 13 residues. Deletions cut 5 bases from V and 2 bases from J, with 9 bases between. Here the CDR3 DNA reads TGTGCCAGCAGCTCGGACAAGAACTATGGCTACACCTTC. Translation: CASSSDKNYGYTF.